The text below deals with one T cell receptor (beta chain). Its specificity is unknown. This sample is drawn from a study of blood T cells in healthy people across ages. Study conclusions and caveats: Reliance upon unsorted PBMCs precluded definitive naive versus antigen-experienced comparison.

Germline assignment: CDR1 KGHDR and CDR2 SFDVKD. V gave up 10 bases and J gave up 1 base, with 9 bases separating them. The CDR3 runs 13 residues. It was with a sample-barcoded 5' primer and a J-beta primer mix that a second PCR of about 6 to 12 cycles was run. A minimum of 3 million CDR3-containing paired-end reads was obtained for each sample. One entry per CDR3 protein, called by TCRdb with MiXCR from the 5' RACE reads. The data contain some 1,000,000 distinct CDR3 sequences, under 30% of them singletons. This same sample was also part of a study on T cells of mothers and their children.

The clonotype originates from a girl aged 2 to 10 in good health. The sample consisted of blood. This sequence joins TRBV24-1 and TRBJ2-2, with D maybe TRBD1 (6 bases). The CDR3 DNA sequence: TGTGCCACTGAACAGGGGAACACCGGGGAGCTGTTTTTT. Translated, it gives CATEQGNTGELFF.